This is a list of T cell receptor beta chains from one sample in a study of T cell changes during pregnancy in multiple sclerosis. TCRdb's copy holds only in-frame clones and misses some; the assay was immunoSEQ multiplex PCR. The profile covers 65,000 to 75,000 clones, with 91% appearing a single time and about 1.5% taken by the ten largest. Source: peripheral blood, taken in the second trimester of pregnancy. These receptors all come from a female donor with multiple sclerosis, enrolled in a pregnancy study. The CDR3 runs from the conserved cysteine through the conserved F or W. The D gene is left open where the match is weak. Size values are once, few and many counts, or a class for expanded clones, and some rows have none.

V gene	J gene	D gene	clone size	CDR3 DNA	CDR3 protein
TRBV7-2	TRBJ1-2	-	-	TGTGCCAGCAGCCCAGGCGGTGGGGCTGGGAGCTACACCTTC	CASSPGGGAGSYTF
TRBV30	TRBJ2-1	-	-	TGTGCCTGGAGTGTAGAGGCCCAACAAGCCGAGCAGTTCTTC	CAWSVEAQQAEQFF
TRBV5-1	TRBJ2-1	TRBD2	-	TGCGCCAGCAGCTTGGCCAAGCGGGGGGGCAATGAGCAGTTCTTC	CASSLAKRGGNEQFF
TRBV4-3	TRBJ1-2	-	-	TGCGCCAGCAGCCCACGTTCGGACAGCTTATTCTATGGCTACACCTTC	CASSPRSDSLFYGYTF
TRBV30	TRBJ2-1	-	-	TGTGCCTGGGGTAGTGACTACAATGAGCAGTTCTTC	CAWGSDYNEQFF
TRBV10-3	TRBJ2-7	TRBD1	-	TGTGCCATCAGTGATGCCCCCGGGACAGGGACCTACGAGCAGTACTTC	CAISDAPGTGTYEQYF
TRBV4-3	TRBJ2-6	-	-	TGCGCCAGCAGCCACAACCAGGGGTCTGGGGCCAACGTCCTGACTTTC	CASSHNQGSGANVLTF
TRBV7-8	TRBJ2-7	-	once	TGTGCCAGCAGCTATGGGCCGTTTACCTACGAGCAGTACTTC	CASSYGPFTYEQYF
TRBV19	TRBJ1-3	-	-	TGTGCCAGTAGTAGGGGGGGAGCCGGAAACACCATATATTTT	CASSRGGAGNTIYF
TRBV6-5	TRBJ2-3	-	-	TGTGCCAGCAGTTATAGCATCGTACCAGGGCAGAGTACGCAGTATTTT	CASSYSIVPGQSTQYF
TRBV15	TRBJ2-6	-	once	TGTGCCACCAGCACCCAGGCTGCCAACGTCCTGACTTTC	CATSTQAANVLTF
TRBV2	TRBJ1-1	-	-	TGTGCCAAGAACCGGGGAGTGAACACTGAAGCTTTCTTT	CAKNRGVNTEAFF
TRBV27	TRBJ1-5	TRBD1	-	TGTGCCAGCAGTCCCACAAGACAGGGCAGAAATCAGCCCCAGCATTTT	CASSPTRQGRNQPQHF
TRBV4-1	TRBJ2-7	TRBD2	-	TGCGCCAGCAGCCATACTAGCGGGAGTGGATACGAGCAGTACTTC	CASSHTSGSGYEQYF
TRBV5-1	TRBJ1-1	TRBD1	-	TGCGCCAGCAGCCCAGGACAGGGGGTAAACGCTTTCTTT	CASSPGQGVNAFF
TRBV6-5	TRBJ1-6	TRBD1	-	TGTGCCAGCAGTTACTCTAGGACAGGGGATTCACCCCTCCACTTT	CASSYSRTGDSPLHF
TRBV12-5	TRBJ2-7	TRBD1	-	TGTGCTAGTGGCCGAGACAGGGCCTACGAGCAGTACTTC	CASGRDRAYEQYF
TRBV27	TRBJ1-3	-	-	TGTGCCAGCAGTCCCGCAGCGATGGTTGGAAACACCATATATTTT	CASSPAAMVGNTIYF
TRBV4-2	TRBJ2-1	-	-	TGTGCCAGCAGCCAAGAGGTCGGAGGAGACAATGAGCAGTTCTTC	CASSQEVGGDNEQFF
TRBV5-4	TRBJ2-2	TRBD1	once	TGTGCGTGGCAGGGGGCCTCAGCGAACACCGGGGAGCTGTTTTTT	CAWQGASANTGELFF
TRBV4-1	TRBJ2-7	-	-	TGCGCCAGCAGCCAGATCGCGATGTCGACAGCAAAGTCCTACGAGCAGTACTTC	CASSQIAMSTAKSYEQYF
TRBV7-9	TRBJ1-2	-	-	TGTGCCAGCAGCCCGACAGACGGGTATGGCTACACCTTC	CASSPTDGYGYTF
TRBV21-1	TRBJ1-5	-	-	TGTGCCAGCAGACCCCACAGGGCAGATCAGCCCCAGCATTTT	CASRPHRADQPQHF
TRBV7-9	TRBJ2-4	TRBD1	-	TGTGCCAGCAGCTTGACGGGACAGCAAAACATTCAGTACTTC	CASSLTGQQNIQYF
TRBV7-6	TRBJ2-7	TRBD1	-	TGTGCCAGCAGCGAAACAGGGGGATCCTACGAGCAGTACTTC	CASSETGGSYEQYF
TRBV7-2	TRBJ1-4	-	-	TGTGCCAGCAGCTTATTTCTGGGGGCTGGGGAAAAACTGTTTTTT	CASSLFLGAGEKLFF
TRBV7-9	TRBJ1-4	TRBD1	-	TGTGCCAGCAGCTCGACAAGACAGGGTACTAATGAAAAACTGTTTTTT	CASSSTRQGTNEKLFF
TRBV7-8	TRBJ2-2	TRBD1	-	TGTGCCAGCACCGAGTACCAGGGGGCGCGTAACGGGGAGCTGTTTTTT	CASTEYQGARNGELFF
TRBV29-1	TRBJ1-1	-	-	TGCAGCGCCTTTGGGGGCATGGCTGAAGCTTTCTTT	CSAFGGMAEAFF
TRBV6-1	TRBJ2-3	-	once	TGTGCCAGCAGTGGGACTCACCTTACGGCAGATACGCAGTATTTT	CASSGTHLTADTQYF
TRBV4-3	TRBJ2-1	TRBD1	-	TGCGCCAGCAGCCAAGGGGACAGTTTCTACTACAATGAGCAGTTCTTC	CASSQGDSFYYNEQFF
TRBV5-1	TRBJ2-5	TRBD1	-	TGCGCCAGCAGTCCGGACAGGGGGGAAGAGACCCAGTACTTC	CASSPDRGEETQYF
TRBV30	TRBJ1-4	TRBD1	once	TGTGCCTGGAGTGCCTCCGGGACAGGGGGTGAAAAACTGTTTTTT	CAWSASGTGGEKLFF
TRBV7-2	TRBJ1-3	-	once	TGTGCCAGCAGCTTAGCGAGGGAGGCTGGAAACACCATATATTTT	CASSLAREAGNTIYF
TRBV11-3	TRBJ2-2	-	-	TGTGCCAGCAGCTTAGATCAGGGGGGCTCTGCTTTTGCCGGGGAGCTGTTTTTT	CASSLDQGGSAFAGELFF
TRBV6-1	TRBJ2-7	TRBD1	-	TGTGCCAGCAGTGGATGGGAAGGGGGCGCAGGCTCCTACGAGCAGTACTTC	CASSGWEGGAGSYEQYF
TRBV7-2	TRBJ1-5	-	-	TGTGCCAGCAGCTTACAAATCAATCAGCCCCAGCATTTT	CASSLQINQPQHF
TRBV19	TRBJ1-1	TRBD1	-	TGTGCCAGTAGTCCCCGACAGGGGGATGGGGGAACTGAAGCTTTCTTT	CASSPRQGDGGTEAFF
TRBV4-1	TRBJ2-1	TRBD2	-	TGCGCCAGCAGCCGGGGGGGGGTAGCGGGAGTTTACAATGAGCAGTTCTTC	CASSRGGVAGVYNEQFF
TRBV9	TRBJ2-2	-	-	TGTGCCAGCAGCGCGCGAAGCGACACCGGGGAGCTGTTTTTT	CASSARSDTGELFF
TRBV5-1	TRBJ1-5	TRBD1	-	TGCGCCAGCAGCTTATCTACAGGGGGACAGCCCCAGCATTTT	CASSLSTGGQPQHF
TRBV18	TRBJ2-5	TRBD1	-	TGTGCCAGCTCACCGACGGGGACAGGGAATCAAGAGACCCAGTACTTC	CASSPTGTGNQETQYF
TRBV5-5	TRBJ1-3	TRBD1	-	TGTGCCAGCAGCCGGGACAGAGTCGGTGGAAACACCATATATTTT	CASSRDRVGGNTIYF
TRBV18	TRBJ1-5	-	-	TGTGCCAGCTCCCGGGGGGCGAGTGGCAATCAGCCCCAGCATTTT	CASSRGASGNQPQHF
TRBV12-5	TRBJ1-1	-	-	TGTGCTAGTGGTTTGCTAGCGGGAGCTGAAGCTTTCTTT	CASGLLAGAEAFF
TRBV19	TRBJ1-1	-	-	TGTGCCAGTAGTATAGCCGTAGGAGGGGAGAACACTGAAGCTTTCTTT	CASSIAVGGENTEAFF
TRBV10-2	TRBJ2-7	TRBD1	-	TGCGCCAGCAACCCGACAGGGGAGGTTGGCGAGCAGTACTTC	CASNPTGEVGEQYF
TRBV11-2	TRBJ2-5	TRBD2	-	TGTGCCAGCAGCTTAGGGGGTAGCGGGAGTTGGGAGACCCAGTACTTC	CASSLGGSGSWETQYF
TRBV19	TRBJ1-1	-	-	TGTGCCACTTGGACGGAGGGAACTGAAGCTTTCTTT	CATWTEGTEAFF
TRBV5-5	TRBJ2-7	-	once	TGTGCCAGCAGCTTGGATGGCAGGGCTTGGGAGCAGTACTTC	CASSLDGRAWEQYF